The 21 T cell receptor beta chains presented below share a single source sample, sequenced in a study of T cells in Graves' hyperthyroidism and ophthalmopathy. Regions amplified from RNA transcripts were the TCR beta CDR3 regions. During a first-round RT-PCR of the TCR CDR3, the HTBI primer set was used. TCRdb redid the calling of the multiplex PCR reads with MiXCR, one entry per CDR3 protein. Found here are approximately 630,000 distinct CDR3 sequences, under 20% of them singletons; the top ten hold 3.8%. Specimen: blood. All receptors derive from a woman in her twenties or thirties with Graves' hyperthyroidism.

This clonotype has at least ten counts. This chain uses TRBV28 with TRBJ2-1; D call uncertain. The V and J ends lost 3 bases and 0 bases respectively, with 18 bases between them. The CDR3 length is 18 residues. Germline V lookup: CDR1 MDHEN, CDR2 SYDVKM. CDR3 residues: CASSFPLGSPYSYNEQFF. CDR3 nucleotides: TGTGCCAGCAGTTTCCCCTTAGGGTCTCCATACTCCTACAATGAGCAGTTCTTC.

This clonotype was detected many times. V gene TRBV6-1 combines with J gene TRBJ1-2; no clear D. Germline V lookup: CDR1 MNHNS, CDR2 SASEGT. Trimming pared 5 bases from V and 8 bases from J, leaving 12 bases between. This CDR3 is built from 12 residues. CDR3 sequence reads: CASSRTGEGYTF. The CDR3 DNA is TGTGCCAGCAGTCGGACGGGCGAAGGCTACACCTTC.

Ten or more counts support this clonotype. This sequence joins TRBV6-1 and TRBJ1-1; D not certain. This CDR3 is built from 15 residues. Between the trimmed V and J ends, which lost 11 bases and 1 base, there was a span of 20 bases. Germline V gives CDR1 MNHNS, CDR2 SASEGT. CDR3 sequence: CALRGHRGKNTEAFF. CDR3 coding DNA: TGTGCCTTAAGAGGCCATAGAGGCAAGAACACTGAAGCTTTCTTT.

There are a few counts of this clonotype. The chain employs TRBV9 and TRBJ2-7, with a weak D call TRBD1 (6 bases). Germline CDR1 SGDLS, CDR2 YYNGEE. The CDR3 is 16 amino acids. V lost 3 bases to trimming and J lost 1 base, with 17 bases between them. The CDR3 DNA follows: TGTGCCAGCAGCGCGAAACAGGGAACAAGTTCCTACGAGCAGTACTTC. The encoded protein is CASSAKQGTSSYEQYF. Together with reference TRBV9 and TRBJ2-7, the CDR3 gives the full variable domain: DSGVTQTPKHLITATGQRVTLRCSPRSGDLSVYWYQQSLDQGLQFLIQYYNGEERAKGNILERFSAQQFPDLHSELNLSSLELGDSALYFCASSAKQGTSSYEQYFGPGTRLTVT.

The CDR3 region has the DNA TGTGCCAGTAGTATAGGGATAGGGGGTGATGAGCAGTTCTTC. Protein product: CASSIGIGGDEQFF. The V and J genes are TRBV19 and TRBJ2-1; a possible D gene is TRBD1 (6 bases). This CDR3 region has 14 residues. V was shortened by 1 base and J by 8 bases, with 12 bases between the two germline ends. Germline V CDR1 and CDR2: LNHDA, SQIVND (reference sequence).

This clonotype was found a few times. The J gene is TRBJ1-2, the V gene TRBV20-1; 7 nucleotides line up with TRBD1. This CDR3 has 15 amino acids. After removal of 6 bases from V and 0 bases from J, the junction contained 10 bases not matched to a gene. The V gene's germline CDR1 is DFQATT and CDR2 SNEGSKA (reference sequence). CDR3 coding DNA: TGCAGTGCCGTTCCGGGACAGCAGTCTAACTATGGCTACACCTTC. Amino acids: CSAVPGQQSNYGYTF.

This clonotype was counted many times. The chain uses TRBV24-1 and TRBJ1-1, with D hard to call. CDR3 size: 14 residues. CDR1 and CDR2 from the germline V gene are KGHDR and SFDVKD. V lost 6 bases, J lost 2 bases, and 12 bases lay in between. The CDR3 bases are TGTGCCACCAGTATGGCAGGCTCAAACACTGAAGCTTTCTTT. Encoded protein: CATSMAGSNTEAFF.

This sequence joins TRBV20-1 and TRBJ1-2; 8 bases are shared with TRBD1. Germline V gives CDR1 DFQATT, CDR2 SNEGSKA (reference sequence). This CDR3 has 15 amino acids. The junction had 11 bases not matched to a gene; V was cut back by 0 bases and J by 8 bases. For the CDR3, the DNA is TGCAGTGCTAGAGAGGACAGGGTGGGGGCAGGGGGCTACACCTTC. Encoded protein: CSAREDRVGAGGYTF.

This clonotype occurred a few times. The CDR3: CSALRNMGSYEQYF. For the CDR3, the DNA is TGCAGCGCCCTCCGAAATATGGGCTCCTACGAGCAGTACTTC. This sequence joins TRBV29-1 and TRBJ2-7; D call uncertain. V was shortened by 7 bases and J by 0 bases, with 16 bases between the two germline ends. Germline CDR1 SQVTM, CDR2 ANQGSEA. The CDR3 is made up of 14 amino acids.

V usage is TRBV3-1 and J usage is TRBJ2-1, with D unclear. CDR1 is LGHDT and CDR2 is YNNKEL in the germline V gene (reference sequence). The CDR3 covers 14 residues. Trimming pared 0 bases from V and 10 bases from J, leaving 13 bases between. CDR3 DNA: TGTGCCAGCAGCCAAGATCATCTTTTCAACGAGCAGTTCTTC. The encoded protein is CASSQDHLFNEQFF.

Ten or more counts support this clonotype. The chain employs TRBV4-3 and TRBJ1-2, with D perhaps TRBD1 (5 bases). The V gene lost 0 bases and the J gene lost 6 bases, with 17 bases spanning the gap. The CDR3 covers 16 residues. The V gene's germline CDR1 is LGHNA and CDR2 YSLEER. CDR3 amino acids: CASSQDSEPGKDGYTF. Written as DNA, the CDR3 is TGCGCCAGCAGCCAAGATTCCGAACCAGGGAAGGATGGCTACACCTTC.

The rearrangement joins TRBV7-8 to TRBJ2-7; TRBD2 matches at 10 bases. With 5 bases clipped from V and 0 bases from J, the junction kept 16 bases outside the gene matches. The CDR3 consists of 19 residues. CDR1 and CDR2 (germline): SGHVS, FQNEAQ. CDR3 sequence reads: CASSPFRWLAGVASYEQYF. For the CDR3, the DNA is TGTGCCAGCAGCCCCTTTAGGTGGCTAGCGGGAGTAGCCTCCTACGAGCAGTACTTC.

The table lists this clonotype with a few counts. The rearrangement joins TRBV5-1 to TRBJ2-1, with unresolved D. Germline lookup yields CDR1 SGHRS and CDR2 YFSETQ. With 5 bases removed from V and 1 base from J, the gap between germline ends came to 19 bases. The length of the CDR3 is 17 residues. The CDR3 DNA is TGCGCCAGCAGAACTCCCCTAGAGCCTGAGTCCTACAATGAGCAGTTCTTC. As protein: CASRTPLEPESYNEQFF.

This clonotype came up a few times. V gene TRBV29-1 combines with J gene TRBJ1-4, with TRBD1 as a possible D gene (5 bases). V was shortened by 4 bases and J by 6 bases, with 9 bases between the two germline ends. The CDR3 runs to 12 residues. CDR1 is SQVTM and CDR2 is ANQGSEA in the germline V gene. The chain's CDR3 is CSVVGRDEKLFF. The CDR3 DNA follows: TGCAGCGTTGTGGGCAGGGATGAAAAACTGTTTTTT.

V and J are TRBV12-3 or TRBV12-4 and TRBJ1-2; 10 bases align to TRBD1. This CDR3 contains 15 residues. V lost 6 bases to trimming and J lost 5 bases; unmatched junction nucleotides: 9. CDR3 in DNA: TGTGCCAGCAGCCTCCGGGGACAGGGGTATTATGGCTACACCTTC. Translation: CASSLRGQGYYGYTF.

The table lists this clonotype with many counts. This chain uses TRBV11-3 with TRBJ2-3; 7 bases fit TRBD2. The CDR3 length is 15 residues. Germline V gives CDR1 SGHNT, CDR2 YENEEA. V lost 2 bases and J lost 2; bases outside the gene matches: 4. The CDR3 nucleotides are TGTGCCAGCAGCTTAACAGCGGGAATCACAGATACGCAGTATTTT. Translating gives CASSLTAGITDTQYF.

This clonotype occurred a few times. The chain links TRBV13 to TRBJ2-1; D remains ambiguous. The V end was cut by 0 bases, the J end by 0 bases, with 9 bases between. Germline assignment: CDR1 PRHDT and CDR2 FYEKMQ (reference sequence). The CDR3 is 16 residues long. The CDR3 DNA follows: TGTGCCAGCAGCTTAGGCCTCGTGAGCTCCTACAATGAGCAGTTCTTC. It translates to CASSLGLVSSYNEQFF.

This clonotype came up a few times. The J gene is TRBJ2-1, the V gene TRBV19; D possibly matches TRBD1 or TRBD2 (5 bases each). The length of the CDR3 is 16 residues. V dropped 6 bases and J dropped 0 bases, with 15 bases sitting between them. Germline values: CDR1 LNHDA, CDR2 SQIVND (reference sequence). CDR3 residues: CASRGLAPSSYNEQFF. The DNA for the CDR3 is TGTGCCAGTAGGGGGCTAGCACCGAGCTCCTACAATGAGCAGTTCTTC.

The sample holds many counts of this clonotype. The chain has TRBV19 and TRBJ2-1; 7 positions agree with TRBD2. V was clipped by 5 bases and J by 4 bases; unmatched bases: 5. CDR1 and CDR2 (germline): LNHDA, SQIVND (reference sequence). CDR3 size: 14 residues. For the CDR3, the DNA is TGTGCCAGTAGTGCCTGGGAGGGTTACAATGAGCAGTTCTTC. This encodes CASSAWEGYNEQFF.

The sample holds a few counts of this clonotype. The rearrangement uses TRBV5-1 and TRBJ2-1; TRBD2 is a possible D gene (6 bases). Germline CDR1 and CDR2: SGHRS and YFSETQ. The CDR3 sequence is 13 residues long. Trimming stripped 6 bases from V and 6 bases from J, with 13 bases between. CDR3 sequence (DNA): TGCGCCAGCATGCCGGGAGCGGGCAATGAGCAGTTCTTC. Translated: CASMPGAGNEQFF.

The chain has TRBV4-1 and TRBJ2-5; 9 positions agree with TRBD2. Trimming cost V 1 base and J 5 bases; bases outside gene matches: 11. The CDR3 contains 17 residues. Germline CDR1 reads MGHRA; CDR2 reads YSYEKL. CDR3 DNA: TGCGCCAGCAGCCAAGGTGCGGCTAGCGGGATTCGTGAGACCCAGTACTTC. Amino acids: CASSQGAASGIRETQYF.